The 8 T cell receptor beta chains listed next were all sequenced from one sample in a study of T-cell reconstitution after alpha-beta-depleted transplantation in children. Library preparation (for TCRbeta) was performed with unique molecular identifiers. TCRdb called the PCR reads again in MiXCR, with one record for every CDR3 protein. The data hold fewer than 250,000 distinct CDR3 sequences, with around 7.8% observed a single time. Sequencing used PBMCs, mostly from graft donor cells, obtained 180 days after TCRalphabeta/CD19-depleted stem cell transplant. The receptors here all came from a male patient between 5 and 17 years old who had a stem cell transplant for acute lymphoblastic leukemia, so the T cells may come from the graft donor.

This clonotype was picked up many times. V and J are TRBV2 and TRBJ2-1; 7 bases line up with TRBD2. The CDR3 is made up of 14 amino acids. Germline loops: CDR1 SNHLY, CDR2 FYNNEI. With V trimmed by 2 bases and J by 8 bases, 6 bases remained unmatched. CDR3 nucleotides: TGTGCCAGCAGTGAAACCAGCGGGATCGATGAGCAGTTCTTC. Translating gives CASSETSGIDEQFF.

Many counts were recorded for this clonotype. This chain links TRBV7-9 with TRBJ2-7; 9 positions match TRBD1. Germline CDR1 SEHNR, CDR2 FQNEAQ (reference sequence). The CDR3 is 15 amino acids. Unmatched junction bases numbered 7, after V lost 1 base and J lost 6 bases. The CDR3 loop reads CASSLEVGQGREQYF. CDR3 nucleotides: TGTGCCAGCAGCTTAGAGGTGGGACAGGGACGCGAGCAGTACTTC.

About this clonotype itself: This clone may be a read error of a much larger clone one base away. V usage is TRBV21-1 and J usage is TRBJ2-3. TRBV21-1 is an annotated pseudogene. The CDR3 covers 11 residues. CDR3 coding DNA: TGTGCCAGCAGCAGAGCAGATACGCAGTCTTTT. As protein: CASSRADTQSF.

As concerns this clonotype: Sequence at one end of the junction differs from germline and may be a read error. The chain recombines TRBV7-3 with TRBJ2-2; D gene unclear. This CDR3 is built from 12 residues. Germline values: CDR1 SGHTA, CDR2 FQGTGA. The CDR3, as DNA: TGTCCCAGCAGTTTCAGAACCGGGGAGCTGTTTTTT. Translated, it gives CPSSFRTGELFF.

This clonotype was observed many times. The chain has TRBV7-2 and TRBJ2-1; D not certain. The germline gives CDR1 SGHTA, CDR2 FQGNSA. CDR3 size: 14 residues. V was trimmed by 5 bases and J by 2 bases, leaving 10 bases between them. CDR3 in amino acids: CASSPSGTYNEQFF. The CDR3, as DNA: TGTGCCAGCAGCCCGTCCGGAACCTACAATGAGCAGTTCTTC.

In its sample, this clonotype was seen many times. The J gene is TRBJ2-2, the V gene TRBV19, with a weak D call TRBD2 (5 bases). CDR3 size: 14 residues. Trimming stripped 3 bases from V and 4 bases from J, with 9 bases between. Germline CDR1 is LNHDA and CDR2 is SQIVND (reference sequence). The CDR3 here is CASSMEVVTGELFF. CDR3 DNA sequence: TGTGCCAGTAGTATGGAGGTTGTCACCGGGGAGCTGTTTTTT.

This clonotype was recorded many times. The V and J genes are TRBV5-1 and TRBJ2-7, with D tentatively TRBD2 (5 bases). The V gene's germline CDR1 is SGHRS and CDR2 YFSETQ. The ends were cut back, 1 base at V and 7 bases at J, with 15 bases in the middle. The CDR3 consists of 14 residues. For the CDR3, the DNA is TGCGCCAGCAGCTTGAACAGTCGGACGGGGGAGCAGTACTTC. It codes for CASSLNSRTGEQYF.

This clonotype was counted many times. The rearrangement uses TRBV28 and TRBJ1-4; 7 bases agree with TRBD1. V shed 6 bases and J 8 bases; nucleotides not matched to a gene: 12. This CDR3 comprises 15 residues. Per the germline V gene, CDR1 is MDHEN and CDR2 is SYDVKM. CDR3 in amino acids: CASSPSGGVWEKLFF. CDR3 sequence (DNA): TGTGCCAGCAGCCCCTCAGGGGGAGTTTGGGAAAAACTGTTTTTT.